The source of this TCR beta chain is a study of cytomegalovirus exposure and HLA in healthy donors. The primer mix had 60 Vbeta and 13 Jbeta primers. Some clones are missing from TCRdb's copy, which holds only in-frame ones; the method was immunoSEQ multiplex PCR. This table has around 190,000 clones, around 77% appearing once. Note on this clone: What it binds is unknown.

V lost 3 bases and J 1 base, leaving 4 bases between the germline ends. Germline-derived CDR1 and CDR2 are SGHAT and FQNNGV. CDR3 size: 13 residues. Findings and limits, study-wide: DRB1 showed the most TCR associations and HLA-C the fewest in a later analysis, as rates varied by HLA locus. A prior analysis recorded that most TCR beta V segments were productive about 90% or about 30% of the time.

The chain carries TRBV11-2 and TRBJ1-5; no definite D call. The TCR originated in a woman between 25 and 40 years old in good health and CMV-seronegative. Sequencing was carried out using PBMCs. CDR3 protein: CASSFGSNQPQHF. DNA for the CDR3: TGTGCCAGCAGCTTCGGGAGCAATCAGCCCCAGCATTTT.